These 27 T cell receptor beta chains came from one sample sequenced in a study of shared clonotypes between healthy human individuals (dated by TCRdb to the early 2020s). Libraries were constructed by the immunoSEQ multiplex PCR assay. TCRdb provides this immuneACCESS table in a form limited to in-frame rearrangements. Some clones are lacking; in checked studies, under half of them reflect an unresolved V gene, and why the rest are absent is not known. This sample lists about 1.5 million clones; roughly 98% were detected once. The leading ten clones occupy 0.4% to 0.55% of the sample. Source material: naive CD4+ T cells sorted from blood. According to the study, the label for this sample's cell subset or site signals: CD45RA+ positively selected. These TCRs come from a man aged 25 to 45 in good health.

CDR3 protein: CASSVAGGASTDTQYF. Here the CDR3 DNA reads TGTGCCAGCAGCGTAGCAGGGGGAGCAAGCACAGATACGCAGTATTTT. The chain has TRBV9 and TRBJ2-3; 7 bases are shared with TRBD1. Germline CDR1 SGDLS, CDR2 YYNGEE. This CDR3 spans 16 amino acids. The J segment lost 0 bases and the V segment lost 0 bases, leaving 4 bases of the junction unmatched.

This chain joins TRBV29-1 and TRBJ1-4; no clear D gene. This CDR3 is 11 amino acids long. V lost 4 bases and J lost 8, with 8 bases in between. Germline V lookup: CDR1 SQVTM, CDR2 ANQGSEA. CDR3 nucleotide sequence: TGCAGCGTTGGGACCCTCGAAAAACTGTTTTTT. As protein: CSVGTLEKLFF.

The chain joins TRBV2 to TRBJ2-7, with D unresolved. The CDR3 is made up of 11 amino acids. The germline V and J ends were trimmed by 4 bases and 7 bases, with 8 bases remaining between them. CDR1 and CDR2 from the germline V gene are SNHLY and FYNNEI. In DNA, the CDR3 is TGTGCCAGCAGTGTAGCAGGTGAGCAGTACTTC. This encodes CASSVAGEQYF. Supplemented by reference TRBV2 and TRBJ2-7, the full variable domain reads EPEVTQTPSHQVTQMGQEVILRCVPISNHLYFYWYRQILGQKVEFLVSFYNNEISEKSEIFDDQFSVERPDGSNFTLKIRSTKLEDSAMYFCASSVAGEQYFGPGTRLTVT.

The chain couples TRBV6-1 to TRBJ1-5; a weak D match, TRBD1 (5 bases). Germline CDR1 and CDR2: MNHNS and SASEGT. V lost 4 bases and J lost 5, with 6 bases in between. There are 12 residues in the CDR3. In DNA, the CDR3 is TGTGCCAGCAGTGGAGGGGATCAGCCCCAGCATTTT. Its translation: CASSGGDQPQHF.

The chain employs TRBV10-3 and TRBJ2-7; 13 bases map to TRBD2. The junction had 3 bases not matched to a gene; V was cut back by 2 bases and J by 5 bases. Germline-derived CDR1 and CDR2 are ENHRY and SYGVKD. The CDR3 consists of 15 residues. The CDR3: CAISEGLAGDDEQYF. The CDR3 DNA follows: TGTGCCATCAGTGAGGGACTAGCGGGAGATGACGAGCAGTACTTC.

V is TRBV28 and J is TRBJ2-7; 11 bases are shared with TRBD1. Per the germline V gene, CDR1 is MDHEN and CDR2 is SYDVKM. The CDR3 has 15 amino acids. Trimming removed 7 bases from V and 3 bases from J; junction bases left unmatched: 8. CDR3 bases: TGTGCCAGCACCTTGGCCGGGACAGGGGGCTACGAGCAGTACTTC. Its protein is CASTLAGTGGYEQYF.

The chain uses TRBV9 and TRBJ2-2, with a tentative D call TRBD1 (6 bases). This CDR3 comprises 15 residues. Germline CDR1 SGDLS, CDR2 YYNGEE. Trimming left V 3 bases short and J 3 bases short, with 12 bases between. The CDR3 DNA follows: TGTGCCAGCAGCGCAGGGGCGCCCTACACCGGGGAGCTGTTTTTT. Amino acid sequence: CASSAGAPYTGELFF.

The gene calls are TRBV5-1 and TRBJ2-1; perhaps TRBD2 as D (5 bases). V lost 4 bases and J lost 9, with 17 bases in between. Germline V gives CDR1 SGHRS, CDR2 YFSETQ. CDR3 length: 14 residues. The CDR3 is CASSPTLVPSEQFF. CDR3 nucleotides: TGCGCCAGCAGCCCGACACTAGTCCCGAGTGAGCAGTTCTTC.

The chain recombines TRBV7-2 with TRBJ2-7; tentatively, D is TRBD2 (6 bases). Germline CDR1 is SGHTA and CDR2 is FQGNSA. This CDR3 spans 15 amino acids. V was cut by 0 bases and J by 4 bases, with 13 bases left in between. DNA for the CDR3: TGTGCCAGCAGCTTAGCGCCTAGCGTTCTTTACGAGCAGTACTTC. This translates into CASSLAPSVLYEQYF.

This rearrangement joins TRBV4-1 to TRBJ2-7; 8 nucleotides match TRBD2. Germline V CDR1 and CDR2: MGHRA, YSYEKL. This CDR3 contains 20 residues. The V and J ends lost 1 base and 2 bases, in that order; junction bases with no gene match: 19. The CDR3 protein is CASSQVIRTSSKSPPYEQYF. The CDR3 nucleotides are TGCGCCAGCAGCCAAGTGATCAGGACTAGCTCCAAGAGCCCCCCCTACGAGCAGTACTTC.

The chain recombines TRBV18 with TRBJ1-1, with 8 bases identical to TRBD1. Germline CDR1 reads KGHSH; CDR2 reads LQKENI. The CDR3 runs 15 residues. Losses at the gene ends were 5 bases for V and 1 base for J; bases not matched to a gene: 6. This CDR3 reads CASSGQGSPNTEAFF. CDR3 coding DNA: TGTGCCAGCTCAGGACAGGGATCGCCGAACACTGAAGCTTTCTTT.

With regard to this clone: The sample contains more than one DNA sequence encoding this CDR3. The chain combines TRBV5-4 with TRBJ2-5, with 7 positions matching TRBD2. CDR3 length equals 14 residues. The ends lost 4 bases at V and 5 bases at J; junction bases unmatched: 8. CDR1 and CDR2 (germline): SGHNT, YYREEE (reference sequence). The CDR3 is CASSQGSGKETQYF. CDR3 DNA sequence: TGTGCCAGCAGCCAAGGAAGCGGGAAGGAGACCCAGTACTTC.

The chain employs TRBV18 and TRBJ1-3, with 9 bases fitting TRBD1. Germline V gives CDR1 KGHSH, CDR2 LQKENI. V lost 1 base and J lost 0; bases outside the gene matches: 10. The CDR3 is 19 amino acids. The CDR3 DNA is TGTGCCAGCTCACCACTTTCTCCAGGACAGGGGACCTCTGGAAACACCATATATTTT. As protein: CASSPLSPGQGTSGNTIYF. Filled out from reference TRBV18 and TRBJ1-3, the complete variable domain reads NAGVMQNPRHLVRRRGQEARLRCSPMKGHSHVYWYRQLPEEGLKFMVYLQKENIIDESGMPKERFSAEFPKEGPSILRIQQVVRGDSAAYFCASSPLSPGQGTSGNTIYFGEGSWLTVV.

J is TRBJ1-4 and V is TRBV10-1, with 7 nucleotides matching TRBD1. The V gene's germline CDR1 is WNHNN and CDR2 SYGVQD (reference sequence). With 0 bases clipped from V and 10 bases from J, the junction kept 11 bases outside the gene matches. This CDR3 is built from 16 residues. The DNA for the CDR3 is TGCGCCAGCAGTGAGTCGAGTTCGACAGGGACCGGAAAACTGTTTTTT. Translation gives CASSESSSTGTGKLFF.

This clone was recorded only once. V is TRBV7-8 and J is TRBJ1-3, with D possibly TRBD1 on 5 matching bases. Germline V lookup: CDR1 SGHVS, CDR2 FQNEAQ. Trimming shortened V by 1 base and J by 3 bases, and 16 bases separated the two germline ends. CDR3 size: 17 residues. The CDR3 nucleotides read TGTGCCAGCAGCTTAGGTTTTGGGGGGGAATTTGGAAACACCATATATTTT. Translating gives CASSLGFGGEFGNTIYF.

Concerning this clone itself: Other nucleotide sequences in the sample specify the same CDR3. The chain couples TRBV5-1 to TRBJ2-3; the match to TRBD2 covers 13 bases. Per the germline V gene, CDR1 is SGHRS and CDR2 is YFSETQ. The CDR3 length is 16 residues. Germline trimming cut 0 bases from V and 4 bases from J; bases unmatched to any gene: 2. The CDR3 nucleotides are TGCGCCAGCAGCTTGGGGACTAGCGGGAGCTCAGATACGCAGTATTTT. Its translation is CASSLGTSGSSDTQYF.

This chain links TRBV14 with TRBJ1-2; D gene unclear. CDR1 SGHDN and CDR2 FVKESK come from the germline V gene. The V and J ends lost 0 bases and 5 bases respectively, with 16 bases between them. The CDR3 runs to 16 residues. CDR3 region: CASSQDRIDNRYGYTF. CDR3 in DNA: TGTGCCAGCAGCCAAGATCGAATAGACAATCGGTATGGCTACACCTTC. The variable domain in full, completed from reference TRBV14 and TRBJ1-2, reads EAGVTQFPSHSVIEKGQTVTLRCDPISGHDNLYWYRRVMGKEIKFLLHFVKESKQDESGMPNNRFLAERTGGTYSTLKVQPAELEDSGVYFCASSQDRIDNRYGYTFGSGTRLTVV.

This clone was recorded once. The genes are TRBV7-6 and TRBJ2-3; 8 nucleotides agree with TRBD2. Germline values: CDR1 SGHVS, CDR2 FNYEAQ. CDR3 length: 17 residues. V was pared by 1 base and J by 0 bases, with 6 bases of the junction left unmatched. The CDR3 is CASSLVAGGSSTDTQYF. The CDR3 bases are TGTGCCAGCAGCTTAGTGGCGGGAGGATCTAGCACAGATACGCAGTATTTT. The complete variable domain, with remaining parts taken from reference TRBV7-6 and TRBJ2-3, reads GAGVSQSPRYKVTKRGQDVALRCDPISGHVSLYWYRQALGQGPEFLTYFNYEAQQDKSGLPNDRFSAERPEGSISTLTIQRTEQRDSAMYRCASSLVAGGSSTDTQYFGPGTRLTVL.

CDR3 sequence reads: CASSVEGLPYEQYF. The CDR3 DNA follows: TGTGCCAGCAGCGTAGAAGGGTTACCCTACGAGCAGTACTTC. The chain employs TRBV9 and TRBJ2-7, with no clear D. The CDR3 is 14 amino acids. Per the germline V gene, CDR1 is SGDLS and CDR2 is YYNGEE. Trimming cost V 0 bases and J 2 bases, with 9 bases left between them.

The DNA for the CDR3 is TGTGCCAGCAGCTTAAACAGGGGGCACGGCACAGATACGCAGTATTTT. As protein: CASSLNRGHGTDTQYF. The chain recombines TRBV13 with TRBJ2-3, with 9 bases fitting TRBD1. CDR1 is PRHDT and CDR2 is FYEKMQ in the germline V gene (reference sequence). The V segment lost 2 bases and the J segment 1 base; nucleotides outside the gene matches: 4. CDR3 size: 16 residues.

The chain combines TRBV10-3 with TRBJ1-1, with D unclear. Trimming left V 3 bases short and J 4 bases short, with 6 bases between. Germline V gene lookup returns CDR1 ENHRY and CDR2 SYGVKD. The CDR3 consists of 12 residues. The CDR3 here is CAISDVSTEAFF. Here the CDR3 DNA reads TGTGCCATCAGTGATGTCTCCACTGAAGCTTTCTTT.

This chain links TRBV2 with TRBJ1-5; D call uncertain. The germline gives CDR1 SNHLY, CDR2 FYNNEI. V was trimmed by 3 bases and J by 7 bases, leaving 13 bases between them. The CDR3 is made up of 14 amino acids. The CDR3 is CASSDFGEEQPQHF. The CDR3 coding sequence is TGTGCCAGCAGTGATTTTGGGGAGGAACAGCCCCAGCATTTT.

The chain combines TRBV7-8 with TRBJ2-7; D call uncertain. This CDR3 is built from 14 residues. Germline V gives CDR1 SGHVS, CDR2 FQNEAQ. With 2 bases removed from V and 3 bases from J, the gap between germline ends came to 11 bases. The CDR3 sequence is CASSLNRGIYEQYF. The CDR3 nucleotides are TGTGCCAGCAGCTTAAATCGCGGAATCTACGAGCAGTACTTC.

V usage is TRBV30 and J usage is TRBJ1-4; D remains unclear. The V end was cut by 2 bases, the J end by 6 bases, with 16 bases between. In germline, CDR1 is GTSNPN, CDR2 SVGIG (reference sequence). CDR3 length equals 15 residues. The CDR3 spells CAWSSLVGPHEKLFF. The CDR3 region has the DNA TGTGCCTGGAGTTCCCTCGTCGGGCCGCATGAAAAACTGTTTTTT.

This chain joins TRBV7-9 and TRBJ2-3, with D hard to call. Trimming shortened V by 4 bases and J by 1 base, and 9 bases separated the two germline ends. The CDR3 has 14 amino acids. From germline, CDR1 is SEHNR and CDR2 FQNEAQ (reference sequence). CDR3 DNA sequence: TGTGCCAGCAGCTACCGTGGGGGCACAGATACGCAGTATTTT. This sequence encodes CASSYRGGTDTQYF.

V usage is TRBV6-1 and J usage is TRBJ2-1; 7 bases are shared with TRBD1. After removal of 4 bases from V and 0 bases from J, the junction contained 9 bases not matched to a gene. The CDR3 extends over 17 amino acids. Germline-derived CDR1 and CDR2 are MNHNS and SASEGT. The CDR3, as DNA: TGTGCCAGCAGTGGGATACCCACAGGGGCCTCCTACAATGAGCAGTTCTTC. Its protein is CASSGIPTGASYNEQFF.

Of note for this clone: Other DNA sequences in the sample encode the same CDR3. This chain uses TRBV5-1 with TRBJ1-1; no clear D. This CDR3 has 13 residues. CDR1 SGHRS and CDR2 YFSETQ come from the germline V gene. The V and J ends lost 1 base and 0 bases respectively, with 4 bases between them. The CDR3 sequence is CASSLSVNTEAFF. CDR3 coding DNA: TGCGCCAGCAGCTTGTCAGTGAACACTGAAGCTTTCTTT.